This T cell receptor beta chain derives from a study of shared clonotypes between healthy human individuals. Study information: Researchers assigned three CD4 naive, three CD4 memory, two CD8 naive and one CD8 memory plate to each donor. Study observations and caveats: As a rule, naive subsets had a larger estimated richness than memory subsets. Lower generation probabilities were found for non-shared clonotypes than for those shared by all four donors.

Data came from immunoSEQ multiplex PCR; TCRdb stores just in-frame clones and leaves some out. Here the sample spans 1.4 million or so clones, approximately 98.5% being singletons. The V and J ends lost 6 bases and 7 bases, in that order; junction bases with no gene match: 7. The CDR3 contains 14 residues. From germline, CDR1 is LGHNT and CDR2 FRNRAP. Remarks on this clone: Its antigen is unknown.

The receptor's source is a man aged 25 to 40 in good health. The chain is built from TRBV12-5 and TRBJ2-1; 9 positions match TRBD2. Sequencing was carried out using naive CD4+ T cells sorted from blood. The subset is: CD45RA+ positively selected. CDR3 nucleotides: TGTGCTAGTGGCTCGGGGAGCGGGAGGAATGAGCAGTTCTTC. Translating it yields CASGSGSGRNEQFF.